This T cell receptor beta chain was sequenced during a study of CD8 T cells in Susac syndrome (dated by TCRdb to the late 2010s). For the wider study: Repertoire sequencing was used to test whether CD8+ T cell activation and differentiation in Susac syndrome was antigen driven. CD8+ T cell repertoire clonality was compared between 11 to 12 healthy donors, approximately 14 Susac syndrome patients and fewer than 19 multiple sclerosis patients.

As regards this clonotype: What this receptor recognizes is not known. No quality values exist for individual bases; no much larger clone is one base distant.

Based on the germline V gene (reference sequence), the CDR1 and CDR2 sequences are LGHDT and YNNKEL. Trimming at the junction amounts to 3 bases on V and 4 bases on J, and the germline ends lie 16 bases apart. The CDR3 starts with the cysteine, ends with the phenylalanine, and has 16 residues. Only CDR3 DNA is held: 48 bases, read in frame from base 1. RNA was extracted with the RNeasy kit and about 0.5 to 1 ug was reverse transcribed using random hexamers. TCR beta CDR3 regions were amplified with the immunoSEQ multiplex PCR assay covering 54 Vbeta and 13 Jbeta segments. PCR amplification bias was corrected by using a synthetic template baseline for primer optimization and computational correction. Under the source paper's analysis protocol: Reads were annotated to V, D and J genes per IMGT and analyzed with immunoSEQ Analyzer, keeping only productive sequences. Clonality was computed as one minus Shannon entropy normalized by log2 of the number of productive unique sequences. For each patient and control, public and private clones were evaluated within the 100 most prevalent clones. Susac-specific clones were defined as absent from healthy and MS cohorts, some 1,000 published viral clones and other ImmuneACCESS disease sequences. TCRdb reprocessed the public reads (quality trimming at Q25 with fastp, clone calling with MiXCR) and kept in-frame beta chains. Rows are unified per CDR3 protein, each entry keeping the most common DNA and genes. The V and J calls reflect TCRdb's pipeline rather than the authors' work. The sample table holds 330,000 or so distinct CDR3 sequences, of which approximately 91% were seen once. Approximately 0.2% of the sample goes to the ten largest clones.

Study-wide conclusions, independent of this receptor: The TCR sequencing and HLA analysis was acknowledged to have included a relatively small number of individuals.

High-throughput TCR beta sequencing profiled peripheral blood CD8+ and CD4+ T cells from healthy donors, Susac syndrome patients and multiple sclerosis patients. Multiple sclerosis controls were treatment-naive patients with stable or active relapsing-remitting disease fulfilling revised McDonald criteria. Bulk CD8+ and CD4+ T cells were purified by magnetic negative isolation, while CD8+ TEMRA cells were enriched using FACS. Blood was collected in EDTA tubes and processed within 24 hours, with PBMCs isolated through density gradient centrifugation. PBMCs intended for TCR sequencing were frozen in liquid nitrogen and were later thawed in a 37 degrees C water bath. The sorted or isolated CD4+, CD8+ and CD8+ TEMRA cells had a purity of 90% or higher.

The V gene is TRBV3-1 and the J gene is TRBJ1-3, with the D gene uncertain. Sequencing was done on a sample of CD8+ T cells from PBMCs. The source of this sequence is a human donor with multiple sclerosis. The CDR3 region: CASSQAEPGLGNTIYF. The DNA reads TGTGCCAGCAGCCAGGCCGAACCGGGCCTCGGAAACACCATATATTTT.